This T cell receptor beta chain was sequenced for a study of cytomegalovirus exposure and HLA in healthy donors (dated by TCRdb to 2016 to 2017). Background for the entire study: An earlier analysis of several hundred of the donors reported 250 to 300 Gb of sequence data and about 100 million unique TCR beta sequences from 150 million to 200 million T cells. An early release that covered 640 HLA-typed donors contained about 290 gigabases of sequencing data and 85 million to 100 million unique TCR sequences. Among the roughly 410 genotyped donors, under 90% belonged to the genetic ancestry cluster associated with self-reported Caucasian donors. The aim of the study was to test whether cataloging public T cell receptors could identify signatures of past pathogen exposure. Using immunosequencing, the study profiled T cell repertoires from around 680 subjects and related those repertoires to cytomegalovirus serostatus. A separate validation cohort of about 110 different subjects was used in addition to the roughly 620-subject first cohort. To predict cytomegalovirus infection status, the study combined high-throughput TCR immunosequencing, statistical association of individual TCRs with disease status, and machine learning. In a later analysis, previously published TCR beta repertoires from more than 500 donors were re-analyzed and high-resolution HLA genotyping was added so that TCR occurrence patterns could be studied. Rather than drawing on any new phenotypic data, the later analysis identified candidate immune exposures from TCR beta sequences and the way those sequences occurred across donors. In an earlier analysis of over 550 of the donors, high-throughput TCR beta sequencing was used to judge whether each TCR beta V gene segment behaved as functional or pseudogenic. Donor age, sex, ethnicity and CMV serostatus were collected together with the repertoire data. A later genetic analysis took genome-wide SNP genotypes for about 55% of the 666 donors and used that subset as a discovery cohort. All discovery cohort repertoires had been generated using a single sequencing platform. Class I and class II HLA loci were covered by the typing at four-digit resolution. The number of donors typed differed by locus, with about 629-630 for A, B, C, DRB1 and DQB1, more than 500 for DQA1, 600 to 610 for DPA1, and some 440 for DPB1. Five DR-DQ haplotypes were treated as single units for association and clustering because of strong linkage in the cohort. On average, 235,054 unique TCR beta nucleotide sequences were sequenced per donor among 300 to 500 genotyped donors of the cohort, with roughly 18% of those sequences being non-productive. What the work shows at the level of the full study, not this receptor alone: In an earlier analysis of roughly 560 of the donors, most TCR beta V segments were observed in productive rearrangements about 87% or about 30% of the time, broadly matching IMGT annotations. In a later analysis, most CMV-associated TCR beta chains were found to appear HLA-restricted, with HLA associations seemingly driven largely by CMV exposure. Correlated functional status among segregating V segments might be attributable to linkage disequilibrium, but an unknown experimental factor could not be ruled out. Compared with equally common non-associated chains, HLA-associated TCR beta chains in a later analysis were more clonally expanded and had lower generation probabilities. A further reported finding was that TCR beta sequences accurately predicted the HLA-A and HLA-B alleles for most subjects in the first cohort. At a false discovery rate of 0.05, a later analysis linked around 17,000 TCR beta sequences to specific HLA alleles. Because the 87-base-pair reads could not distinguish some IMGT-functional V segments, including TRBV6-2 and TRBV6-3, those segments were excluded. Because counts were too low, seventeen rarely observed V segments, including chromosome 9 orphons, were excluded from the earlier analysis of some 540 of the donors. According to a later analysis, TCR association rates differed among HLA loci, with DRB1 alleles showing the most associated TCRs and HLA-C alleles showing the fewest. Compared with the roughly 670-donor mean, donors in an Asian-associated ancestry cluster had fewer N-insertions in productive TCRs, according to a later genetic analysis. A cluster of highly shared sequence variants was judged likely to be a technical artifact of the sequencing pipeline. Because HLA typing was missing for some donors at each locus, association tests included only the typed subset. An association between a missense DCLRE1C variant and V-gene and J-gene trimming of TCR beta chains was found in a later genetic analysis and replicated in an independent cohort. Roughly uniform sequencing depth across donors was assumed in presence/absence analyses, although this assumption may not hold. Strong co-occurrence of HLA alleles, especially DR and DQ, made assigning TCR associations to individual alleles difficult. Only TCR beta chains were sequenced in this cohort, and the absence of alpha or paired-chain data limited detectable features. The study listed 164 TCR beta chains as associated with cytomegalovirus. Immune exposure information for the cohort was limited to CMV serostatus. Across donors, most TCR sequences were observed very rarely, whereas some public TCRs were present in many individuals. In vitro tests confirmed that three of the cytomegalovirus-associated TCR beta chains recognize cytomegalovirus antigens. In a later analysis, several top co-occurrence clusters were reported to appear linked to parvovirus B19, influenza, CMV and Epstein-Barr virus. The classifier was reported to diagnose cytomegalovirus status with high specificity and sensitivity in both the original and validation cohorts. The authors suggested that the approach could potentially be extended to other disease states and immunological phenotypes.

Library construction relied on the immunoSEQ multiplex PCR assay. For the multiplex PCR, a mixture combining 60 forward primers for TCR Vbeta segments and 13 reverse primers for TCR Jbeta segments was used. The CDR3 region of rearranged TCR beta genes was amplified from genomic DNA by a multiplex PCR assay. The amplified TCR beta libraries were sequenced on the Illumina HiSeq System as 87-base-pair reads. Per the original workflow: A later analysis tallied roughly 78 million unique TCR beta chains across the 700 or so repertoires, and about 10 million of those chains were shared by two or more donors. Raw reads were error-corrected and collapsed into unique sequences with a nearest-neighbor algorithm that merged closely related sequences to remove PCR and sequencing errors. CDR3 sequences were aligned to IMGT reference sequences to assign V, D and J gene segments. For a sequence to be retained, a match of at least six nucleotides to both a V gene segment and a J gene segment was required. A rearrangement was called productive if the CDR3 had no stop codons and remained in frame with V and J, and every other rearrangement was called non-productive. Following IMGT convention, CDR3 was defined as the stretch from the second conserved V-encoded cysteine up to the conserved J-encoded phenylalanine. Sequences without an unambiguous match to a single V gene segment were excluded from the earlier analysis of a few hundred of the donors. In an earlier analysis of several hundred of the donors, V segments were called functional above 56.7% productive rearrangements and were called segregating when the between-donor standard deviation exceeded 5%. A statistical classification framework was built for diagnosing cytomegalovirus status from the catalog of TCR beta chain sequences. In a later analysis, TCR nucleotide sequences were compared against IMGT/GENE-DB human TR gene sequences so that V and J genes could be assigned. The TCRdist pipeline was used in a later analysis to assign CDR3 sequences and most-parsimonious VDJ recombination scenarios. In a later analysis, each TCR beta chain was defined by its CDR3 amino acid sequence together with its V-gene family, and reads lacking a unique V-gene family were excluded. A later analysis removed 592 highly shared, low-generation-probability nucleotide sequences to deal with suspected cross-contamination and a sequencing artifact. For each public chain, a later analysis derived a clonal expansion index from normalized ranks of inferred template counts within each repertoire. In a later analysis, generation probabilities were computed using a VDJ recombination model fitted to out-of-frame rearrangements, and the results were checked against IGoR. In a later analysis, hypergeometric tests were used to score TCR-TCR, TCR-HLA and TCR-CMV co-occurrence, with a repertoire-size bias correction applied to TCR pairs. False discovery rates were estimated in a later analysis by permuting HLA or CMV assignments 20 times. A later analysis grouped co-occurring TCRs with DBSCAN, adding TCRdist sequence similarity when clustering within HLA-allele-positive subsets. Co-occurrence clustering excluded repertoires with fewer than 30,000 or more than 120,000 public chains, plus five with anomalous nucleotide sharing. TCRdb obtained this table from immuneACCESS and retained in-frame rearrangements with V and J assigned. These tables miss some clones; where compared with another copy, unresolved V genes account for less than half of the shortfall, and the remainder is unexplained. That table supplies the V and J calls and clone size; D and trimming were determined from the DNA. In this sample the table shows about 120,000 clones, around 75% of which occur a single time. The leading ten clones occupy under 9.5% of the sample.

As to this clone: There is no known antigen for this receptor. Per-base quality was not reported, and no clone a single base away is much larger than it.

The cohort comprised fewer than 750 healthy bone marrow donors. At the time of sampling, all cohort members were nominally healthy, though unrecorded immune exposures were likely present. The donor was CMV seropositive and belonged to the group of over 250 seropositive cohort members. Every donor gave a peripheral blood sample, and the peripheral blood mononuclear cells from that sample were used for TCR beta sequencing. Genomic DNA extraction from the blood cell samples was performed with the Qiagen DNeasy Blood Extraction Kit. Reading the germline V gene gives CDR1 KGHSH and CDR2 LQKENI. The CDR3, from cysteine to phenylalanine, totals 14 residues. The only DNA kept is the CDR3, 42 bases in frame from the first base. V is clipped by 0 bases and J by 4 bases, and the sequence between their germline boundaries is 9 bases long.

In this chain, TRBV18 is recombined with TRBJ1-1; 5 matching bases give a weak D call of TRBD1. This receptor was taken from a woman aged 45-65 years in good health and CMV-seropositive. The material sequenced was PBMCs. The DNA sequence is TGTGCCAGCTCACCACCGAGCAGGGTCACTGAAGCTTTCTTT. It translates as CASSPPSRVTEAFF.